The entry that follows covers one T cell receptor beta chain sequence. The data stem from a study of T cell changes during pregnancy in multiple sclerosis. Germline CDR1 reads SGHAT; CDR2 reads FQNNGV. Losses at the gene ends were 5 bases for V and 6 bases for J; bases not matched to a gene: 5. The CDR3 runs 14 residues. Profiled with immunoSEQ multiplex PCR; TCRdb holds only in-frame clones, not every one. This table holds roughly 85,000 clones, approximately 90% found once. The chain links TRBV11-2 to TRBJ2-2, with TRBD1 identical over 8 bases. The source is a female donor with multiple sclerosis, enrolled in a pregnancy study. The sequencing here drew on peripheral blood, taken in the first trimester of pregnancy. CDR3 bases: TGTGCCAGCAGCCCAGGACAGGGCGCCGGGGAGCTGTTTTTT. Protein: CASSPGQGAGELFF.